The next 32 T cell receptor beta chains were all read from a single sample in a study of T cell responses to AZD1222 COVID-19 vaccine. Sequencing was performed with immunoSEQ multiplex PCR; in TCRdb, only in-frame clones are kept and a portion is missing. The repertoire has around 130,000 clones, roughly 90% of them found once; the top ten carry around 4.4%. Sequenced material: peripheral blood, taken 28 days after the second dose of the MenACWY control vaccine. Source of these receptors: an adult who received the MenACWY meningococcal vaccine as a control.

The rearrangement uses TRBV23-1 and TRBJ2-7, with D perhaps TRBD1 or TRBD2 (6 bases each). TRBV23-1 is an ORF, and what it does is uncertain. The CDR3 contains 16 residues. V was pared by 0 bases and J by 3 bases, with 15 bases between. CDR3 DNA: TGCGCCAGCAGTCAATCTGGGCGGGACATATTCTACGAGCAGTACTTC. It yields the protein CASSQSGRDIFYEQYF.

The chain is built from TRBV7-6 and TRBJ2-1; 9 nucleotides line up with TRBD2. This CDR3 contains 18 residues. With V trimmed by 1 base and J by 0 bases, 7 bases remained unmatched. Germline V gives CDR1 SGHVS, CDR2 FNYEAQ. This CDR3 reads CASSLDVSGSVSYNEQFF. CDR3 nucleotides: TGTGCCAGCAGCTTAGATGTTAGCGGGAGTGTCTCCTACAATGAGCAGTTCTTC.

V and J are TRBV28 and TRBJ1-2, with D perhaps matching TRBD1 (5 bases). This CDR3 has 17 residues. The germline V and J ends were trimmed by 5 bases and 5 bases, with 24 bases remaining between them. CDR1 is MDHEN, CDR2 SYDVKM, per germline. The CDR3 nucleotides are TGTGCCAGCAGTCCACAAATTGGTGGCAGGGTGGGGTATGGCTACACCTTC. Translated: CASSPQIGGRVGYGYTF.

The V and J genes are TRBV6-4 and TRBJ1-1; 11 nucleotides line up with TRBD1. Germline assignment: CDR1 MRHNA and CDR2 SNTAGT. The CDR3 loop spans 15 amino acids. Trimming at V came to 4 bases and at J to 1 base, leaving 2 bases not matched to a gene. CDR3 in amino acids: CASSVGTGGNTEAFF. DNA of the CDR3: TGTGCCAGCAGTGTCGGGACAGGGGGGAACACTGAAGCTTTCTTT.

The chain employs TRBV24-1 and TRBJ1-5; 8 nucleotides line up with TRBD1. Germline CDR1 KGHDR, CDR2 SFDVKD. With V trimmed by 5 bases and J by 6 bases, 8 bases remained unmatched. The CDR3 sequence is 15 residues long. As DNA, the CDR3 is TGTGCCACCAGTGCATCGGCAGGGGGCGTTCAGCCCCAGCATTTT. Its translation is CATSASAGGVQPQHF.

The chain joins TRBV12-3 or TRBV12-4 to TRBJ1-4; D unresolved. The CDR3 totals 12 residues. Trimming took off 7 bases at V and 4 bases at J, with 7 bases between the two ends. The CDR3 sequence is CASTGYNEKLFF. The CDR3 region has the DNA TGTGCCAGCACCGGGTATAATGAAAAACTGTTTTTT.

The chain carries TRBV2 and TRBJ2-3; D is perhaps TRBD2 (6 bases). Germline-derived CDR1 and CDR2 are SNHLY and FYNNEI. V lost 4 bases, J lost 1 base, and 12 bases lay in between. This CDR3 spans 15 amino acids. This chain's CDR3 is CASSATGLGTDTQYF. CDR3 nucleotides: TGTGCCAGCAGTGCTACGGGACTCGGCACAGATACGCAGTATTTT.

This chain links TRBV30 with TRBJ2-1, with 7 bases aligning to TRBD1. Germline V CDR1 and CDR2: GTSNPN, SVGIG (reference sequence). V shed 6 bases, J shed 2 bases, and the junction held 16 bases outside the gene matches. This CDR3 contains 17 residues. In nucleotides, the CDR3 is TGTGCCTGTACCGCAACCGGGACAGTTACAACCTACAATGAGCAGTTCTTC. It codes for CACTATGTVTTYNEQFF.

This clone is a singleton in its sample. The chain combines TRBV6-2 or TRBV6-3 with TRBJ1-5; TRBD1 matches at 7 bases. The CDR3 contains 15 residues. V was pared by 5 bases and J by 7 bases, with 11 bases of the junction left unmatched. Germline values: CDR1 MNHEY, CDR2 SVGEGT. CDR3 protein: CASSPPLWDRQPQHF. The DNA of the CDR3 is TGTGCCAGCAGTCCCCCCCTGTGGGACAGACAGCCCCAGCATTTT.

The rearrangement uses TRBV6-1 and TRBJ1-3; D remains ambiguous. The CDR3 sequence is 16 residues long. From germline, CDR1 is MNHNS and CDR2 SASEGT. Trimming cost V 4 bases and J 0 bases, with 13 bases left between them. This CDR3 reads CASSGQLGSSGNTIYF. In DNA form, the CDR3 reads TGTGCCAGCAGTGGCCAGTTGGGGAGCTCTGGAAACACCATATATTTT.

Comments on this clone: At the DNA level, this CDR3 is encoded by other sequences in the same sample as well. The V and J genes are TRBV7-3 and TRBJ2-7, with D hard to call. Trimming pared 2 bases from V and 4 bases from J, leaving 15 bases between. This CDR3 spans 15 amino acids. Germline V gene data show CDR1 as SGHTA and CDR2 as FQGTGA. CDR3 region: CASSLGVGAQYEQYF. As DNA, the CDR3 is TGTGCCAGCAGCTTAGGGGTGGGCGCCCAATACGAGCAGTACTTC.

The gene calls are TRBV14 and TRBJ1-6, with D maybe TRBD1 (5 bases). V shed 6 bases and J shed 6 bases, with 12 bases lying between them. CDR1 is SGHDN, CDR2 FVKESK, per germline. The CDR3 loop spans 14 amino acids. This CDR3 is CASRHQGFNSPLHF. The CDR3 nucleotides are TGTGCCAGCAGACACCAGGGATTTAATTCACCCCTCCACTTT.

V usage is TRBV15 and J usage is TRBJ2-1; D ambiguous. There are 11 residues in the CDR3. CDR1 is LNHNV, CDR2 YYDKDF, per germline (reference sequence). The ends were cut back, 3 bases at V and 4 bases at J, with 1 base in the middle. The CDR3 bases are TGTGCCACCAGCAGGTACAATGAGCAGTTCTTC. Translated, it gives CATSRYNEQFF.

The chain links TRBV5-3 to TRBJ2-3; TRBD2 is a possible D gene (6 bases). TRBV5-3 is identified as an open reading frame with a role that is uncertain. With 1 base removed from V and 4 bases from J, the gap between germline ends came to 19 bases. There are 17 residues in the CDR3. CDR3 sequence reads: CARSLTKPGLQADTQYF. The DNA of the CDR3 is TGTGCCAGAAGCTTGACTAAACCGGGACTCCAGGCAGATACGCAGTATTTT.

CDR3 region: CASRLAGDYNEQFF. The CDR3 DNA follows: TGTGCCAGTCGACTAGCGGGGGACTACAATGAGCAGTTCTTC. J is TRBJ2-1 and V is TRBV19, with 12 bases aligning to TRBD2. The germline gives CDR1 LNHDA, CDR2 SQIVND (reference sequence). This CDR3 is built from 14 residues. J lost 3 bases, V lost 8 bases, and 2 bases had no gene match.

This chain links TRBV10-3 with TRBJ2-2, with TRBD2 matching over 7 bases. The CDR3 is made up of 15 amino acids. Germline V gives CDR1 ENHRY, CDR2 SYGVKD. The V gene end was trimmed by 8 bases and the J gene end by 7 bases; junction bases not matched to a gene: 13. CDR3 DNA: TGTGCCATCGGAGGTTCGGGAGGCCATGGCGGGGAGCTGTTTTTT. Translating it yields CAIGGSGGHGGELFF.

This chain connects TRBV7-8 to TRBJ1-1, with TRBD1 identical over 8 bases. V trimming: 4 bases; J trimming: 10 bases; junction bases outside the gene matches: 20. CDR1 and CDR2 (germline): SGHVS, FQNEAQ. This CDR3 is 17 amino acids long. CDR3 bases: TGTGCCAGCAGCTCATCCCCCAGGGGACAGGCAAAATCGGGAGCTTTCTTT. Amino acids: CASSSSPRGQAKSGAFF.

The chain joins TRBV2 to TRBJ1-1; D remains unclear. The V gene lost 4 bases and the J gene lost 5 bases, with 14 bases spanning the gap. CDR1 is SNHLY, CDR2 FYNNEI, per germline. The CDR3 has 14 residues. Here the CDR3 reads CASSVVLNWTEAFF. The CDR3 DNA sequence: TGTGCCAGCAGTGTTGTTCTGAATTGGACTGAAGCTTTCTTT.

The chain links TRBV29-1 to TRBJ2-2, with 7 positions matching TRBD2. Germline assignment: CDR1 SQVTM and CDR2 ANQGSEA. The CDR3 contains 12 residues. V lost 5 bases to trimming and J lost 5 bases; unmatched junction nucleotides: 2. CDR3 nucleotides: TGCAGCGTTTGGGGAGGGACCGGGGAGCTGTTTTTT. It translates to CSVWGGTGELFF.

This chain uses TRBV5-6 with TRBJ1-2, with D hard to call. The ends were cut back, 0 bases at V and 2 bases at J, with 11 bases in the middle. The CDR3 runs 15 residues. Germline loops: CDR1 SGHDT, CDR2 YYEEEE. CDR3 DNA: TGTGCCAGCAGCTTGGTCACGAACTCCAACTATGGCTACACCTTC. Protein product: CASSLVTNSNYGYTF.

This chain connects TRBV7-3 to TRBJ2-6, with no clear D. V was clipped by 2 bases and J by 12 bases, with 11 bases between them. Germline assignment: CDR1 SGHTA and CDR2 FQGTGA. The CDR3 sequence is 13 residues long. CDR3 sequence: CASSLQPSGVLTF. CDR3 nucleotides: TGTGCCAGCAGCTTACAACCTTCGGGCGTCCTGACTTTC.

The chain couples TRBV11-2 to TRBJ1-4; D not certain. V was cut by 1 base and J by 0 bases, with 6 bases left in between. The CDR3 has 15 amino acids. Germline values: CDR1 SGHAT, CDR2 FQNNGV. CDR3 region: CASSLVGATNEKLFF. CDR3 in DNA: TGTGCCAGCAGCTTAGTAGGTGCAACTAATGAAAAACTGTTTTTT.

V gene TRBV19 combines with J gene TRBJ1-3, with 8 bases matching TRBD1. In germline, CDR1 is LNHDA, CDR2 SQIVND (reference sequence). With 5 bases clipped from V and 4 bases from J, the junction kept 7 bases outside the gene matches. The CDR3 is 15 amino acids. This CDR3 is CASSLRTGKGNTIYF. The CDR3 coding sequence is TGTGCCAGTAGTCTTCGGACAGGGAAGGGAAACACCATATATTTT.

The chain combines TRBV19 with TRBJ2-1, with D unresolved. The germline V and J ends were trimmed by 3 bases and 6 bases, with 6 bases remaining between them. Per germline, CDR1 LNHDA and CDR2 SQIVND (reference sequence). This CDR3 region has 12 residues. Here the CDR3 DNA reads TGTGCCAGTAGTATTATCCGCAATGAGCAGTTCTTC. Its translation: CASSIIRNEQFF. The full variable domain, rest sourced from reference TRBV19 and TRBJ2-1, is DGGITQSPKYLFRKEGQNVTLSCEQNLNHDAMYWYRQDPGQGLRLIYYSQIVNDFQKGDIAEGYSVSREKKESFPLTVTSAQKNPTAFYLCASSIIRNEQFFGPGTRLTVL.

The DNA for the CDR3 is TGTGCCAGCAGCTTAGGTGCCAGCTCTGGAAACACCATATATTTT. Translated, it gives CASSLGASSGNTIYF. J is TRBJ1-3 and V is TRBV7-8, with no clear D. The CDR3 spans 15 residues. Trimming removed 1 base at V and 0 bases at J, with 7 bases between. The germline gives CDR1 SGHVS, CDR2 FQNEAQ.

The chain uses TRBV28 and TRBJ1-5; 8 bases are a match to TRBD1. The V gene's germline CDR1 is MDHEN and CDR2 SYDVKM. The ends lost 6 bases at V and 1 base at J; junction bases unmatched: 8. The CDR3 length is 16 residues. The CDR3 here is CASRPTDRGSNQPQHF. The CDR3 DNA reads TGTGCCAGCAGGCCCACTGACAGGGGCAGCAATCAGCCCCAGCATTTT.

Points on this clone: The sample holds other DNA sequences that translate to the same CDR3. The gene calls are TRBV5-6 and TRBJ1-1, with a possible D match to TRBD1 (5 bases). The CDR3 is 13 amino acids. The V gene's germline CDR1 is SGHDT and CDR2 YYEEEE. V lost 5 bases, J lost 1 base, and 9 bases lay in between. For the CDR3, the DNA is TGTGCCAGCAGGATGACAGCGAACACTGAAGCTTTCTTT. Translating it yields CASRMTANTEAFF.

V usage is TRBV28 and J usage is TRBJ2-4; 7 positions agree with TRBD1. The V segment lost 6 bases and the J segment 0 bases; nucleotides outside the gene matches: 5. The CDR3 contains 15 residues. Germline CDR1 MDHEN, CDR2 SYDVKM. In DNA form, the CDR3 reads TGTGCCAGCAGAAAGGGACAGCAAGCCAAAAACATTCAGTACTTC. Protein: CASRKGQQAKNIQYF.

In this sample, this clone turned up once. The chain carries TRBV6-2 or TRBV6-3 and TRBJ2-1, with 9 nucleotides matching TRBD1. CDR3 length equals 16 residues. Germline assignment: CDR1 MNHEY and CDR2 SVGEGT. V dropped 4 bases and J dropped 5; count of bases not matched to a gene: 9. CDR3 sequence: CASSFDRDRANNEQFF. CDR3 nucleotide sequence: TGTGCCAGCAGTTTCGACCGGGACAGGGCGAACAATGAGCAGTTCTTC.

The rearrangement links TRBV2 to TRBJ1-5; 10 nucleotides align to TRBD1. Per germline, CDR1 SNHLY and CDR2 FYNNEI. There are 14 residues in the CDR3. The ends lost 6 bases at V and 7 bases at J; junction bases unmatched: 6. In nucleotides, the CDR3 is TGTGCCAGCAGCGACAGGGGGCGCACCCAGCCCCAGCATTTT. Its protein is CASSDRGRTQPQHF.

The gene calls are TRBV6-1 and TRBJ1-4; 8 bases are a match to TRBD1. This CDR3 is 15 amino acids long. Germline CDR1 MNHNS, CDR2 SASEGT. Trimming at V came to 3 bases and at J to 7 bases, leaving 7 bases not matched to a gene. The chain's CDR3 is CASSDGGTGGEKLFF. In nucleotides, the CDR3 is TGTGCCAGCAGTGATGGGGGGACAGGAGGTGAAAAACTGTTTTTT.

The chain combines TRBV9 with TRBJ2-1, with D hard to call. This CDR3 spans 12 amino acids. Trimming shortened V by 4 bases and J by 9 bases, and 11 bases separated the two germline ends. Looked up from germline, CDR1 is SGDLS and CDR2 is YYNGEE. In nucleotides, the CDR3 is TGTGCCAGCAGCCCCCCCTTCGGTGAGCAGTTCTTC. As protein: CASSPPFGEQFF.